This TCR beta chain was recorded in a study of cytomegalovirus exposure and HLA in healthy donors. Study as a whole: Previous work identified 95 million to 120 million unique TCR beta sequences from approximately 190 million T cells. Study-level results: It was confirmed in vitro that three of the CMV-associated chains were specific for CMV antigens. In a later analysis, TCR beta V- and J-gene trimming showed a link to a missense DCLRE1C variant. Later analysis reportedly placed an Asian-associated ancestry cluster below the approximately 730-donor mean in N-insertions.

The table lists this clone with a few counts. Its antigen is currently unknown. Trimming removed 5 bases at V and 1 base at J, with 11 bases between. Germline V gene sequence: CDR1 SEHNR, CDR2 FQNEAQ (reference sequence). This CDR3 is 14 amino acids long. The PCR contained 60 Vbeta and 13 Jbeta primers. Repertoires were generated with immunoSEQ multiplex PCR, while TCRdb's copy carries only in-frame clones and drops some. The sample gives about 170,000 clones, 70% to 85% of which show up once; 4.8% is in the top ten. The sequencing input was PBMCs. V is TRBV7-9 and J is TRBJ2-5; D not certain. The sequence was obtained from a man younger than 30 in good health and CMV-seronegative. CDR3 sequence reads: CASSLNRAQETQYF. The DNA of the CDR3 is TGTGCCAGCAGCCTTAACAGAGCCCAAGAGACCCAGTACTTC.